Detailed here is one TCR beta chain. This sample was taken from a study of blood T cell repertoires in COVID-19. Study summary: Researchers got acute and convalescent COVID-19 samples from the United States, Italy and Spain. T cells, B-cell-depleted T cells, or PBMCs supplied cDNA or gDNA.

In the original workflow: Estimation of nucleated cell counts was performed using reference gene primer amplification. The data were produced by immunoSEQ multiplex PCR, yet TCRdb's version contains in-frame clones alone and is incomplete. Clone size and the V and J calls come from that table; the DNA yielded D and trimming. The sample holds about 190,000 clones, less than 85% seen once. In germline, CDR1 is MNHNS, CDR2 SASEGT. The CDR3 is made up of 15 amino acids. Deletions cut 0 bases from V and 3 bases from J, with 11 bases between. Assignments of participants to cohorts depended upon their own reported clinical history.

V is TRBV6-1 and J is TRBJ2-5; possible D gene TRBD2, 7 bases. This receptor was taken from a woman under 40 who had recovered from COVID-19. Sequencing input: PBMCs or T cells enriched from blood (not recorded which). CDR3 in DNA: TGTGCCAGCAGTGAAGCTGGGGAGGGGGAAGAGACCCAGTACTTC. It encodes CASSEAGEGEETQYF.